One TCR beta chain is described in this entry. TCRdb's copy holds only in-frame clones and misses some; the assay was immunoSEQ multiplex PCR. This table holds over 65,000 clones, 82% found once. The data were taken from a study of blood T cell repertoires in COVID-19. At the level of the study: Nucleic acid was either cDNA or gDNA, and it came from T cells, B-cell-depleted T cells, or PBMCs.

This receptor was obtained from an elderly man with active COVID-19. The sequenced sample was peripheral blood.

This chain's CDR3 is CASRLGLAGGQETQYF. In DNA form, the CDR3 reads TGTGCCAGCAGACTCGGACTAGCGGGGGGGCAAGAGACCCAGTACTTC. This chain links TRBV7-2 with TRBJ2-5; 15 bases match TRBD2. Germline CDR1 SGHTA, CDR2 FQGNSA. V gave up 6 bases and J gave up 2 bases; unmatched junction bases: 4. The CDR3 covers 16 residues.